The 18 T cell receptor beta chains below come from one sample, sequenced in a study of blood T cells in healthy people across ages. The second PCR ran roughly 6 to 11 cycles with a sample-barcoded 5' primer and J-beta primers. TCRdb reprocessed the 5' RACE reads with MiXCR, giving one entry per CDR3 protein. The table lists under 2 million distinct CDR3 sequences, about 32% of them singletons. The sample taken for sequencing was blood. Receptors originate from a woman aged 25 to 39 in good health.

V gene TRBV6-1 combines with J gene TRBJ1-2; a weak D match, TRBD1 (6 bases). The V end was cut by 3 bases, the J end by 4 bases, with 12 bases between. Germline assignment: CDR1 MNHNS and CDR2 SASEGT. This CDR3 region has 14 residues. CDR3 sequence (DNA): TGTGCCAGCAGTGAGTGGGGGGCCGGCTATGGCTACACCTTC. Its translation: CASSEWGAGYGYTF.

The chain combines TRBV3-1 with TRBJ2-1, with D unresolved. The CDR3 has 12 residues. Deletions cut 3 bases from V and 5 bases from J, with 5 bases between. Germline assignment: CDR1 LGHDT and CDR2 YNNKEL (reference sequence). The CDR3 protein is CASSHPDNEQFF. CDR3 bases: TGTGCCAGCAGCCATCCCGACAATGAGCAGTTCTTC.

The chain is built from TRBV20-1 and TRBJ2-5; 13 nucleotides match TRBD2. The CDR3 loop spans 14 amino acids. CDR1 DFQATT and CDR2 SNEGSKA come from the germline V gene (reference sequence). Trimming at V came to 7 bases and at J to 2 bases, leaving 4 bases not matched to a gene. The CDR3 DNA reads TGCAGTGTTGGGACTAGCGGGGTACAAGAGACCCAGTACTTC. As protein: CSVGTSGVQETQYF.

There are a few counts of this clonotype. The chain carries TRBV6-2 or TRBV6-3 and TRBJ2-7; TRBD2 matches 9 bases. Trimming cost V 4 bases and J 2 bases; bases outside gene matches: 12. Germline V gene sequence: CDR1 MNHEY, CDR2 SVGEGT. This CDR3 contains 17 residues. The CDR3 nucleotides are TGTGCCAGCAGTTCCAGACTAGCGGCACAATTAACCTACGAGCAGTACTTC. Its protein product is CASSSRLAAQLTYEQYF.

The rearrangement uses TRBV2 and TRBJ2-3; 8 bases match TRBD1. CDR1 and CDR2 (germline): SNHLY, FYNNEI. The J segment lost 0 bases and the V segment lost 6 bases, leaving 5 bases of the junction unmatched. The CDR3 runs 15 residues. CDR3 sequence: CASRVDRGSTDTQYF. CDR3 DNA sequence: TGTGCCAGCAGAGTCGACAGGGGAAGCACAGATACGCAGTATTTT. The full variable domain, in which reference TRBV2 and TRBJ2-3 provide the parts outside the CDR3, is EPEVTQTPSHQVTQMGQEVILRCVPISNHLYFYWYRQILGQKVEFLVSFYNNEISEKSEIFDDQFSVERPDGSNFTLKIRSTKLEDSAMYFCASRVDRGSTDTQYFGPGTRLTVL.

The CDR3 reads CASRRGTADTQYF. The CDR3 nucleotides read TGTGCCAGCCGACGGGGGACCGCTGATACGCAGTATTTT. The chain couples TRBV27 to TRBJ2-3, with D maybe TRBD2 (6 bases). The CDR3 covers 13 residues. Trimming cost V 8 bases and J 6 bases, with 15 bases left between them. Germline CDR1 reads MNHEY; CDR2 reads SMNVEV (reference sequence).

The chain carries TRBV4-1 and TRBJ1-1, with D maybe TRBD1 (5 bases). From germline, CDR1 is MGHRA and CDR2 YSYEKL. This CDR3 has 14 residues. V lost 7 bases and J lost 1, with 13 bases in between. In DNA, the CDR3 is TGCGCCAGCACCACCAGGGCGGGGAACACTGAAGCTTTCTTT. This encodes CASTTRAGNTEAFF.

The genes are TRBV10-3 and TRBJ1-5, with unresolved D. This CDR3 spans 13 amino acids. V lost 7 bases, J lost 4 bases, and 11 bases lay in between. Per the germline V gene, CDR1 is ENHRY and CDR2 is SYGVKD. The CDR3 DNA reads TGTGCCATCACCAACATCATAAATCAGCCCCAGCATTTT. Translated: CAITNIINQPQHF.

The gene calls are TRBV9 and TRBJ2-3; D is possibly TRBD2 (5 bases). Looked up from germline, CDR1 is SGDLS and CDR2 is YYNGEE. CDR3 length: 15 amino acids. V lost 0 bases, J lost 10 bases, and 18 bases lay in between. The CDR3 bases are TGTGCCAGCAGCGTAGGCGGCGGGTTTAACGACGCGCAGTATTTT. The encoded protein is CASSVGGGFNDAQYF. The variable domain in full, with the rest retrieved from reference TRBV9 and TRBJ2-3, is DSGVTQTPKHLITATGQRVTLRCSPRSGDLSVYWYQQSLDQGLQFLIQYYNGEERAKGNILERFSAQQFPDLHSELNLSSLELGDSALYFCASSVGGGFNDAQYFGPGTRLTVL.

The chain's CDR3 is CASSLLGRQGGDQPQHF. DNA of the CDR3: TGTGCCAGCTCACTCCTGGGACGGCAGGGGGGCGATCAGCCCCAGCATTTT. This chain links TRBV18 with TRBJ1-5, with TRBD1 identical over 7 bases. V lost 4 bases and J lost 5; bases outside the gene matches: 14. CDR1 KGHSH and CDR2 LQKENI come from the germline V gene. The CDR3 has 17 residues.

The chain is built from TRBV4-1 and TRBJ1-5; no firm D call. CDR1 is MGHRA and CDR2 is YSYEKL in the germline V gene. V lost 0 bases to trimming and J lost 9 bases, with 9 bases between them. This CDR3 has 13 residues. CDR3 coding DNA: TGCGCCAGCAGCCAAGAGAACGCAGGGCCCCAGCATTTT. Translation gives CASSQENAGPQHF.

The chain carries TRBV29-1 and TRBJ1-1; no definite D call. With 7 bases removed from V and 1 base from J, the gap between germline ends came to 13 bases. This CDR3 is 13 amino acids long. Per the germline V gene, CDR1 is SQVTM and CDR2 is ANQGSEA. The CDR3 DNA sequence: TGCAGCGCCGAGACATCCCCGAACACTGAAGCTTTCTTT. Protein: CSAETSPNTEAFF.

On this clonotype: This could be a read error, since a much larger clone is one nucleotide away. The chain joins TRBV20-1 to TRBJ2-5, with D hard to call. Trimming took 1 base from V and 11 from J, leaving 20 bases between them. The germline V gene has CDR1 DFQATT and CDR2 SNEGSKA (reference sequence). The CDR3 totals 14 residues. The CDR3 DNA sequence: TGCAGTGCTAGAGCCTATAATGTGGTGAATGAGCAGTACTTC. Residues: CSARAYNVVNEQYF.

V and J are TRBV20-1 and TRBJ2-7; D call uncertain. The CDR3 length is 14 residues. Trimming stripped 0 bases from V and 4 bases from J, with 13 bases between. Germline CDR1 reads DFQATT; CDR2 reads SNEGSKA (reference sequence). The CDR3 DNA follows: TGCAGTGCTAGAGATAGAGTAGGAGTTTACGAGCAGTACTTC. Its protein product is CSARDRVGVYEQYF.

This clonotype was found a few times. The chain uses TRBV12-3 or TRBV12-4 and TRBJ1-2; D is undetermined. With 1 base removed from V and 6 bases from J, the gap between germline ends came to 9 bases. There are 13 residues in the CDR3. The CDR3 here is CASSLVPGNGYTF. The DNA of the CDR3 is TGTGCCAGCAGTTTAGTACCGGGGAATGGCTACACCTTC.

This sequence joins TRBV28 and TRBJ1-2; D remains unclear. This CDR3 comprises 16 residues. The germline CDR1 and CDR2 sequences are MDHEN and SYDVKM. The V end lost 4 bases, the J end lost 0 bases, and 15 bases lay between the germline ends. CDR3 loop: CASSSAHSVPNYGYTF. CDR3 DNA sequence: TGTGCCAGCAGTTCTGCCCACAGTGTCCCTAACTATGGCTACACCTTC.

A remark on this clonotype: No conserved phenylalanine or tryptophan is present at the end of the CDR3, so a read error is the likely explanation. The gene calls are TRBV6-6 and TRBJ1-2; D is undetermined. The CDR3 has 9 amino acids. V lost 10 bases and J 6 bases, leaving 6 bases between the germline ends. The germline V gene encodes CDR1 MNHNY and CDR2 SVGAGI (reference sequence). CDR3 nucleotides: TGTGCCAACCCTCATGGCTACACCGTC. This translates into CANPHGYTV.

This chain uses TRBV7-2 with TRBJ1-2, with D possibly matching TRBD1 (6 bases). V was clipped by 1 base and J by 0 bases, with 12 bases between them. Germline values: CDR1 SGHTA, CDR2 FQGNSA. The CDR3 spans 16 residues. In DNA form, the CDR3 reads TGTGCCAGCAGCTTAGTTGCGACAGGAACTAACTATGGCTACACCTTC. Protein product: CASSLVATGTNYGYTF.